The 5 T cell receptor beta chains below come from one sample, sequenced in a study of cytomegalovirus exposure and HLA in healthy donors. PCR primers comprised 60 Vbeta and 13 Jbeta primers. Generated by immunoSEQ multiplex PCR, the TCRdb table keeps only in-frame clones and is missing some. The data show about 160,000 clones, 75% to 85% seen once. Sequencing was done on a sample of PBMCs. The receptors originated from a girl aged 2 to 10 in good health and CMV-seropositive.

The chain couples TRBV30 to TRBJ1-1; D possibly corresponds to TRBD1 (6 bases). Germline assignment: CDR1 GTSNPN and CDR2 SVGIG (reference sequence). V lost 2 bases and J 4 bases, leaving 17 bases between the germline ends. CDR3 length: 15 residues. CDR3 nucleotides: TGTGCCTGGAGTCCGACATCGCGAGGGGGCACTGAAGCTTTCTTT. This translates into CAWSPTSRGGTEAFF.

The CDR3 spells CAWSRTGAAFF. DNA of the CDR3: TGTGCCTGGAGTCGAACAGGGGCAGCTTTCTTT. This rearrangement joins TRBV30 to TRBJ1-1; 7 nucleotides match TRBD1. J lost 10 bases, V lost 2 bases, and 4 bases had no gene match. The length of the CDR3 is 11 residues. Germline-derived CDR1 and CDR2 are GTSNPN and SVGIG (reference sequence).

The rearrangement joins TRBV13 to TRBJ1-4; no firm D call. The CDR3 has 14 amino acids. Germline-derived CDR1 and CDR2 are PRHDT and FYEKMQ (reference sequence). V was shortened by 5 bases and J by 4 bases, with 11 bases between the two germline ends. CDR3 sequence (DNA): TGTGCCAGCAGCCAAGAGGGAAGTAATGAAAAACTGTTTTTT. As protein: CASSQEGSNEKLFF.

The chain recombines TRBV30 with TRBJ2-7, with 7 positions matching TRBD1. The V segment lost 6 bases and the J segment 1 base; nucleotides outside the gene matches: 9. This CDR3 has 14 residues. Germline values: CDR1 GTSNPN, CDR2 SVGIG (reference sequence). The CDR3 reads CACLKGQVSYEQYF. The CDR3 DNA reads TGTGCCTGCCTTAAAGGACAGGTGTCCTACGAGCAGTACTTC.

The chain has TRBV28 and TRBJ2-1, with 10 bases matching TRBD2. This CDR3 is built from 15 residues. V trimming: 5 bases; J trimming: 3 bases; junction bases outside the gene matches: 4. The germline CDR1 and CDR2 sequences are MDHEN and SYDVKM. The CDR3 bases are TGTGCCAGCAGTACTCCTAGCGGGGGCTACAATGAGCAGTTCTTC. Its translation: CASSTPSGGYNEQFF.